This TCR beta chain was sequenced in a study of T cell changes during pregnancy in multiple sclerosis. The data were produced by immunoSEQ multiplex PCR, yet TCRdb's version contains in-frame clones alone and is incomplete. Altogether some 68,000 clones are present, roughly 90% being singletons, with the ten largest covering roughly 1.4%. Per germline, CDR1 LNHDA and CDR2 SQIVND (reference sequence). The length of the CDR3 is 16 residues. Germline trimming cut 7 bases from V and 5 bases from J; bases unmatched to any gene: 10. The sample in question was peripheral blood, obtained in the second trimester of pregnancy. The clonotype originates from a female donor with multiple sclerosis, enrolled in a pregnancy study. V is TRBV19 and J is TRBJ2-3; 12 bases are a match to TRBD2. The CDR3 sequence is CASKPQTSGGEDTQYF. CDR3 nucleotide sequence: TGTGCCAGTAAACCACAGACTAGCGGGGGCGAAGATACGCAGTATTTT.